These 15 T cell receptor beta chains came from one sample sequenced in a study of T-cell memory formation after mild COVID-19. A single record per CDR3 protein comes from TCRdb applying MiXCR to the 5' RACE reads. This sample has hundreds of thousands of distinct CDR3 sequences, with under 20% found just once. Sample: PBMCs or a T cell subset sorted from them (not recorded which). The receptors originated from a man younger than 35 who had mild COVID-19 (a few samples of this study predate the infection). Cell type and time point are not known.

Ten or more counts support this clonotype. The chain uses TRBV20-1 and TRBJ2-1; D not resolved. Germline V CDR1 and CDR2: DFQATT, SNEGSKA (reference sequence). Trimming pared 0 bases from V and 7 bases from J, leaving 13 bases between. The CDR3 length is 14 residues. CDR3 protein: CSARDHIPFNEQFF. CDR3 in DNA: TGCAGTGCTAGAGATCACATCCCGTTTAATGAGCAGTTCTTC.

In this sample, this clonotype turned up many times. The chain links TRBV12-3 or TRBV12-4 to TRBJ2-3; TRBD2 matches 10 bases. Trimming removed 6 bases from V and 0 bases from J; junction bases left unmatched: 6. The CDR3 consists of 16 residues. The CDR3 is CASSPGLASSTDTQYF. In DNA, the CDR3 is TGTGCCAGCAGCCCGGGACTAGCGAGTAGCACAGATACGCAGTATTTT.

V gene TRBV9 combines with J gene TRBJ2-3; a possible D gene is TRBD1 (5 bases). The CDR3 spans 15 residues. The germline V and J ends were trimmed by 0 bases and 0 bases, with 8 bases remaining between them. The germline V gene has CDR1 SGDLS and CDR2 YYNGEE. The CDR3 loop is CASSVAGSSTDTQYF. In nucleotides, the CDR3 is TGTGCCAGCAGCGTAGCAGGGTCCAGCACAGATACGCAGTATTTT. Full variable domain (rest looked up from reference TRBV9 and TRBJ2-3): DSGVTQTPKHLITATGQRVTLRCSPRSGDLSVYWYQQSLDQGLQFLIQYYNGEERAKGNILERFSAQQFPDLHSELNLSSLELGDSALYFCASSVAGSSTDTQYFGPGTRLTVL.

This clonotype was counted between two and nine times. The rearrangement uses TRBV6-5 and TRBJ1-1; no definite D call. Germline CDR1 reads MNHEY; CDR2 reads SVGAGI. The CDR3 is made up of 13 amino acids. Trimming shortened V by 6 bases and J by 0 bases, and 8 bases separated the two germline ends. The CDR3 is CASSREVNTEAFF. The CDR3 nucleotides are TGTGCCAGCAGCCGGGAGGTGAACACTGAAGCTTTCTTT.

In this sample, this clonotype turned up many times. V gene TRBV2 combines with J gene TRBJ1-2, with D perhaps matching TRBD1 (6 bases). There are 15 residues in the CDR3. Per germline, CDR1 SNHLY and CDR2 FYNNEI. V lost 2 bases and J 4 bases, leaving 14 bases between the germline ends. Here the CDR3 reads CASSERAGEGYGYTF. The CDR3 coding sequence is TGTGCCAGCAGTGAAAGGGCAGGGGAAGGCTATGGCTACACCTTC.

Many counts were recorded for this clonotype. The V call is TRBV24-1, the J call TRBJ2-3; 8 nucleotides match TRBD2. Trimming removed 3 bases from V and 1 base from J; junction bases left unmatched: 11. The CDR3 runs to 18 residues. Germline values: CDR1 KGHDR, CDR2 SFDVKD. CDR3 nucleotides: TGTGCCACCAGTGATCCAACGCCGGGGGGGTCTGGCACAGATACGCAGTATTTT. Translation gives CATSDPTPGGSGTDTQYF.

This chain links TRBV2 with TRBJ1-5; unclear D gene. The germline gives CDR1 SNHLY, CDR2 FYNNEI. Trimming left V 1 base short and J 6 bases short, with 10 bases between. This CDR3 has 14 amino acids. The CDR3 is CASSEGQDPQPQHF. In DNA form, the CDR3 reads TGTGCCAGCAGTGAAGGCCAGGATCCTCAGCCCCAGCATTTT.

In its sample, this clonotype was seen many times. CDR3 loop: CASRLAGTSLTGELFF. The CDR3 DNA follows: TGTGCCAGCCGACTAGCGGGGACATCCCTCACCGGGGAGCTGTTTTTT. This rearrangement joins TRBV12-3 or TRBV12-4 to TRBJ2-2; 11 nucleotides agree with TRBD2. The CDR3 is 16 residues long. The V gene end was trimmed by 8 bases and the J gene end by 4 bases; junction bases not matched to a gene: 9.

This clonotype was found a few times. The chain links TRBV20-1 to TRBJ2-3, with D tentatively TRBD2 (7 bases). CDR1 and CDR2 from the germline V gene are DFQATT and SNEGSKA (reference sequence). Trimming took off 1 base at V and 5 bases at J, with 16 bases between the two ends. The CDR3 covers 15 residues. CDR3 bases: TGCAGTGCTAGAGCATGGGGGGGGCCGGGAGATACGCAGTATTTT. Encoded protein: CSARAWGGPGDTQYF.

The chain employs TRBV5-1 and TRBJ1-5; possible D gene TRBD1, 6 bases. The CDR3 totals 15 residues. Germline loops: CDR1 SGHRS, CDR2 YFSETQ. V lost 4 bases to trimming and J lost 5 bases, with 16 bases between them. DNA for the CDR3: TGCGCCAGCAGCGTCGAAGGGGGGGGAGATCAGCCCCAGCATTTT. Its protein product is CASSVEGGGDQPQHF.

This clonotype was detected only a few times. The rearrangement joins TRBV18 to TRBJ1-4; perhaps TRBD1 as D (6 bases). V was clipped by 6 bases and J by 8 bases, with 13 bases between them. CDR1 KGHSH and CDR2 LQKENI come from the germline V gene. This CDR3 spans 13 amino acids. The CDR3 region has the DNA TGTGCCAGCTCGGAGGGGGAGGCCGAAAAACTGTTTTTT. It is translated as CASSEGEAEKLFF.

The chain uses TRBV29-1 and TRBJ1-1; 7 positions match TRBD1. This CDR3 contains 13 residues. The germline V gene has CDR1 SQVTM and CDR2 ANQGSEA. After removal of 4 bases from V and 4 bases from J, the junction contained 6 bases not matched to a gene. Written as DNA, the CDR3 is TGCAGCGTTGGTGGCAGGGGGGGCACTGAAGCTTTCTTT. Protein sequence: CSVGGRGGTEAFF.

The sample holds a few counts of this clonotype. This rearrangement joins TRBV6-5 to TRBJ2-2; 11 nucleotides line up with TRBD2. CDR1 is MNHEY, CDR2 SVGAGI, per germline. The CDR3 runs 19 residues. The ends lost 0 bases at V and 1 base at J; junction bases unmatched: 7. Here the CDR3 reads CASSYSFRLAGGNTGELFF. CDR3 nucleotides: TGTGCCAGCAGTTACTCTTTCCGGCTAGCGGGGGGGAACACCGGGGAGCTGTTTTTT.

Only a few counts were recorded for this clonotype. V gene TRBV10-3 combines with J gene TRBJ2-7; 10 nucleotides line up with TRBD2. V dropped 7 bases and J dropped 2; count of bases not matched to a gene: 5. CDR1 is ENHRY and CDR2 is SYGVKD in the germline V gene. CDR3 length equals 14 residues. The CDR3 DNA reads TGTGCCATCACCCCAGCGGGGGGGACCTACGAGCAGTACTTC. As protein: CAITPAGGTYEQYF.

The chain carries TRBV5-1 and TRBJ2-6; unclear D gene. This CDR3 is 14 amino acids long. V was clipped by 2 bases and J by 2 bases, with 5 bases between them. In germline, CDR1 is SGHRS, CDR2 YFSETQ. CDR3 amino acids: CASSFGAGANVLTF. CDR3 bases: TGCGCCAGCAGCTTTGGGGCTGGGGCCAACGTCCTGACTTTC.